This entry concerns a single T cell receptor (beta chain). Its antigen is not identified. These data belong to a study of radiotherapy plus CTLA-4 blockade in lung cancer. Whole-study results and caveats: In blood, tumor-derived TCR clones expanded after radiotherapy plus ipilimumab.

Germline assignment: CDR1 ENHRY and CDR2 SYGVKD. This CDR3 comprises 16 residues. Trimming cost V 3 bases and J 0 bases, with 12 bases left between them. Libraries were prepared by immunoSEQ multiplex PCR; TCRdb keeps only in-frame clonotypes and omits some of them. The profile shows fewer than 50,000 clones, 50% to 70% of them singletons. Sequencing was performed on peripheral blood, taken from a patient treated with radiotherapy plus ipilimumab. The chain carries TRBV10-3 and TRBJ1-3; possibly TRBD1 for D (6 bases). This TCR was recovered from a human donor with non-small cell lung cancer who had a partial response to radiotherapy plus ipilimumab. The CDR3 here is CAISEPGHPSGNTIYF. CDR3 sequence (DNA): TGTGCCATCAGTGAACCGGGACACCCCTCTGGAAACACCATATATTTT.